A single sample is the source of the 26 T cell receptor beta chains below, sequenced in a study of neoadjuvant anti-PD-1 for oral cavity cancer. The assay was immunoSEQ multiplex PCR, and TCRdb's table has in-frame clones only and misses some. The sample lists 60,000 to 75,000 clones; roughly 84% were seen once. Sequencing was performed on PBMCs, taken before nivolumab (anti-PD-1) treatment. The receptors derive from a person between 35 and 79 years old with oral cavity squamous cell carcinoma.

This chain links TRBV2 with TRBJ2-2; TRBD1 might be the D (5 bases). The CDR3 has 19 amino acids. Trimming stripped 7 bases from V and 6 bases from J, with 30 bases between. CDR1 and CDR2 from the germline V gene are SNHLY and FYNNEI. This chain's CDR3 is CASNYPDPTVLGDPGELFF. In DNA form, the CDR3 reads TGTGCCAGCAATTACCCGGACCCCACGGTTTTAGGGGATCCCGGGGAGCTGTTTTTT.

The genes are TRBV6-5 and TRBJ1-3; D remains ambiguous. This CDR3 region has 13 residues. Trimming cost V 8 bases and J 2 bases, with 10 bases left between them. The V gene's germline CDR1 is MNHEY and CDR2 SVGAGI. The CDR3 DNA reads TGTGCCAGCGGGAGGGTGGCTGGAAACACCATATATTTT. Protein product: CASGRVAGNTIYF.

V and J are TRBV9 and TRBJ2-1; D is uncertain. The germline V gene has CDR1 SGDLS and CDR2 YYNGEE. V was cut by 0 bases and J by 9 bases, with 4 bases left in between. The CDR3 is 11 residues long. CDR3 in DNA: TGTGCCAGCAGCGTAGGCCTTGAGCAGTTCTTC. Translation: CASSVGLEQFF. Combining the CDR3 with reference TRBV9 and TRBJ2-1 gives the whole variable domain DSGVTQTPKHLITATGQRVTLRCSPRSGDLSVYWYQQSLDQGLQFLIQYYNGEERAKGNILERFSAQQFPDLHSELNLSSLELGDSALYFCASSVGLEQFFGPGTRLTVL.

The CDR3 DNA reads as TGTGCCAGCAGTTACTCGTGGAGGGGGCAGGGGAACACCATATATTTT. Its protein product is CASSYSWRGQGNTIYF. This sequence joins TRBV6-5 and TRBJ1-3; TRBD1 aligns across 7 bases. Germline-derived CDR1 and CDR2 are MNHEY and SVGAGI. V lost 0 bases and J lost 7; bases outside the gene matches: 9. The CDR3 has 16 residues.

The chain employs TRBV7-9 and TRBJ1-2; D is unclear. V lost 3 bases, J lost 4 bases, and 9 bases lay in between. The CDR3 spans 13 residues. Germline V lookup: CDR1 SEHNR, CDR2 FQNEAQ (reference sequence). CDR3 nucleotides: TGTGCCAGCAGCTTCGCCCAAACCTATGGCTACACCTTC. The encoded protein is CASSFAQTYGYTF. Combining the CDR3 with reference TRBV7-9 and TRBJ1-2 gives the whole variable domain DTGVSQNPRHKITKRGQNVTFRCDPISEHNRLYWYRQTLGQGPEFLTYFQNEAQLEKSRLLSDRFSAERPKGSFSTLEIQRTEQGDSAMYLCASSFAQTYGYTFGSGTRLTVV.

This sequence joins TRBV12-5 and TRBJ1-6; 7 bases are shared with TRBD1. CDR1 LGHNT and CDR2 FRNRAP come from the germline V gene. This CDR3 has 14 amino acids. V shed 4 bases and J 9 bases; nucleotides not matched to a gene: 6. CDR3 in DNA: TGTGCTAGTGGTTGGGGGACAGACAGTTCACCCCTCCACTTT. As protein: CASGWGTDSSPLHF.

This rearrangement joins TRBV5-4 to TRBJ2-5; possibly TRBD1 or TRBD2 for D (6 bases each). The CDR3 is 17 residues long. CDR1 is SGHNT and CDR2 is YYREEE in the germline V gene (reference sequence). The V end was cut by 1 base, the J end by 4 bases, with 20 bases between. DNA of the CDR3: TGTGCCAGCAGCTTGCCTATTCTGGGGGGCAGCGGAGAGACCCAGTACTTC. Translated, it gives CASSLPILGGSGETQYF.

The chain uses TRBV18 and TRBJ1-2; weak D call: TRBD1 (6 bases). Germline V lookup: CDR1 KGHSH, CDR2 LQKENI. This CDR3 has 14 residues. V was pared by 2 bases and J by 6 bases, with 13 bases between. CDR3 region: CASSPGGAGDGYTF. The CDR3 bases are TGTGCCAGCTCACCAGGGGGCGCGGGTGATGGCTACACCTTC. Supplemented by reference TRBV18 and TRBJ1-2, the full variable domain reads NAGVMQNPRHLVRRRGQEARLRCSPMKGHSHVYWYRQLPEEGLKFMVYLQKENIIDESGMPKERFSAEFPKEGPSILRIQQVVRGDSAAYFCASSPGGAGDGYTFGSGTRLTVV.

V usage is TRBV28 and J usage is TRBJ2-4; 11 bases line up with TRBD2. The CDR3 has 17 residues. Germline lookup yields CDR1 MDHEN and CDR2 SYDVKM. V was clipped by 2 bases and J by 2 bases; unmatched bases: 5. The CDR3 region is CASSLRRLAGTKNIQYF. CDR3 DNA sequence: TGTGCCAGCAGTTTACGAAGACTAGCGGGGACCAAAAACATTCAGTACTTC.

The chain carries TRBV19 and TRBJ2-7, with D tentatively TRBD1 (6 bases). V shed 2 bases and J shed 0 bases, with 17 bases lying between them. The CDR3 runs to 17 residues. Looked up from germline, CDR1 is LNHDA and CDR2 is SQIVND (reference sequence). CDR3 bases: TGTGCCAGTAGTATAAATCTGGACAGTGTGAGCTCCTACGAGCAGTACTTC. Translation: CASSINLDSVSSYEQYF.

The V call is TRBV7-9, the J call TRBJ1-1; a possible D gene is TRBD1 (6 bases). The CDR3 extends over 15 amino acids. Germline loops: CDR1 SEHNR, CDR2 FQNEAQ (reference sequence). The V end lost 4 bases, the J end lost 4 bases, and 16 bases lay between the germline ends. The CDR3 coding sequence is TGTGCCAGCAGCTCTCAGGACAGTCGCGGCACTGAAGCTTTCTTT. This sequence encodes CASSSQDSRGTEAFF.

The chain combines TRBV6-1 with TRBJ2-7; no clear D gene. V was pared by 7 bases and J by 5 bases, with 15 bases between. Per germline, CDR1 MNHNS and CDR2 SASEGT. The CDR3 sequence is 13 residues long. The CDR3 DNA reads TGTGCCAGCACCAGTCCTGGTAACCACGAGCAGTACTTC. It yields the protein CASTSPGNHEQYF.

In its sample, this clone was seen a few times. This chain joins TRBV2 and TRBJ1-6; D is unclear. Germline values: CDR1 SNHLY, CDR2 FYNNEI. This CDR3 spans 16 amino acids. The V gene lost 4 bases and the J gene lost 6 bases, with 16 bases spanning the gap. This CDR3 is CASSVREVASNSPLHF. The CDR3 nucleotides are TGTGCCAGCAGTGTTAGGGAGGTAGCATCTAATTCACCCCTCCACTTT. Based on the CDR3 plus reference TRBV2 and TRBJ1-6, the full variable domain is EPEVTQTPSHQVTQMGQEVILRCVPISNHLYFYWYRQILGQKVEFLVSFYNNEISEKSEIFDDQFSVERPDGSNFTLKIRSTKLEDSAMYFCASSVREVASNSPLHFGNGTRLTVT.

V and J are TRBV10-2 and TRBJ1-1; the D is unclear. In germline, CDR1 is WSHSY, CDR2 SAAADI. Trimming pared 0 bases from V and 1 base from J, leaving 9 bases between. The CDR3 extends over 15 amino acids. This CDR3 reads CASSESSFQNTEAFF. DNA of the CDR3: TGCGCCAGCAGTGAGTCAAGTTTCCAGAACACTGAAGCTTTCTTT.

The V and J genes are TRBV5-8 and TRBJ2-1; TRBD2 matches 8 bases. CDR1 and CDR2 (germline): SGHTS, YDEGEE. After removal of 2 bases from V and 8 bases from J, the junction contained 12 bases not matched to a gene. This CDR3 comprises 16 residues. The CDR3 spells CASSFYSGAGGDEQFF. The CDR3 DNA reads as TGTGCCAGCAGCTTCTATAGCGGGGCGGGAGGAGATGAGCAGTTCTTC. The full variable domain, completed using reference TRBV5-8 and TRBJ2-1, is EAGVTQSPTHLIKTRGQQATLRCSPISGHTSVYWYQQALGLGLQFLLWYDEGEERNRGNFPPRFSGRQFPNYSSELNVNALELEDSALYLCASSFYSGAGGDEQFFGPGTRLTVL.

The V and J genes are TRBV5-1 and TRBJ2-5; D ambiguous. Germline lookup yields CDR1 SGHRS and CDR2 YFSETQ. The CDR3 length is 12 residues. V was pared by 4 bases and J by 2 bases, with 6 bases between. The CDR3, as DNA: TGCGCCAGCAGCCAGATTCAAGAGACCCAGTACTTC. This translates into CASSQIQETQYF.

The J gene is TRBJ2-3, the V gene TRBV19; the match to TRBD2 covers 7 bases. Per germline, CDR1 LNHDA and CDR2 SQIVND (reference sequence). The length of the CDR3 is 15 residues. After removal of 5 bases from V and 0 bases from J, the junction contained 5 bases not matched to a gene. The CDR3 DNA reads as TGTGCCAGTAGTCGGGGGGACTCTAGCACAGATACGCAGTATTTT. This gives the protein CASSRGDSSTDTQYF.

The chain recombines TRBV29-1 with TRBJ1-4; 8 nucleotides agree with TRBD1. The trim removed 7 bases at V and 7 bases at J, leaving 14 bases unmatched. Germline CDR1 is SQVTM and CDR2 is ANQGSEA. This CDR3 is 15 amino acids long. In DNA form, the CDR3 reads TGCAGCGCAGGATCTCCAGGGGGCGGAGGTGAAAAACTGTTTTTT. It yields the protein CSAGSPGGGGEKLFF.

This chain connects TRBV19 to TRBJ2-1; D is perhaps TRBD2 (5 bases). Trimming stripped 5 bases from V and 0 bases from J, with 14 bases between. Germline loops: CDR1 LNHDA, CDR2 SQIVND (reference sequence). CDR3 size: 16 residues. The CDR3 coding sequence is TGTGCCAGTAGTTCCCGGGAATCGAGCTCCTACAATGAGCAGTTCTTC. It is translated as CASSSRESSSYNEQFF.

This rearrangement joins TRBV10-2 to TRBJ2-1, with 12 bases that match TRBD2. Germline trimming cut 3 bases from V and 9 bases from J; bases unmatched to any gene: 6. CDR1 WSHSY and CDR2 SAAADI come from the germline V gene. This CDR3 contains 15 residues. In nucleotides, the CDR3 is TGCGCCAGCAGTGACCTTCTAGCGGGGGGGCTTGAGCAGTTCTTC. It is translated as CASSDLLAGGLEQFF.

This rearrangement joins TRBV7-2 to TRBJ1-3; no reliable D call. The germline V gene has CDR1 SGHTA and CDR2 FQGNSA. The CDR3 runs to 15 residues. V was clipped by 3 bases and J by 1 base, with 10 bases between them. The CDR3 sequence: CASSFLPDSGNTIYF. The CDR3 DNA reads TGTGCCAGCAGCTTTCTTCCGGATTCTGGAAACACCATATATTTT.

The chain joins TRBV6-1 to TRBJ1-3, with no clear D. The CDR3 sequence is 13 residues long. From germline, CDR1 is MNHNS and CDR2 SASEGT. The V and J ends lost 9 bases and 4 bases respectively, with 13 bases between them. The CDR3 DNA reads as TGTGCCAGTGAACCAGGTTCAGGAAACACCATATATTTT. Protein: CASEPGSGNTIYF.

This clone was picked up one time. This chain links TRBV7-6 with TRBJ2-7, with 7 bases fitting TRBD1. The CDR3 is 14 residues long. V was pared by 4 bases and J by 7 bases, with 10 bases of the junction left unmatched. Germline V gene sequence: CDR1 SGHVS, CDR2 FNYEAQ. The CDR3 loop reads CASSSDGTVWEQYF. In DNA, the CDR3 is TGTGCCAGCAGCTCTGACGGGACAGTTTGGGAGCAGTACTTC.

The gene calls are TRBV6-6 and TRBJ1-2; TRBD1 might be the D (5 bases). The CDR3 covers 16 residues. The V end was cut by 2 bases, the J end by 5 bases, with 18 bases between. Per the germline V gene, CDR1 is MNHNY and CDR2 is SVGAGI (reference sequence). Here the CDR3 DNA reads TGTGCCAGCAGTTACCGCGGGACGGACGGTTGGTATGGCTACACCTTC. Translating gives CASSYRGTDGWYGYTF.

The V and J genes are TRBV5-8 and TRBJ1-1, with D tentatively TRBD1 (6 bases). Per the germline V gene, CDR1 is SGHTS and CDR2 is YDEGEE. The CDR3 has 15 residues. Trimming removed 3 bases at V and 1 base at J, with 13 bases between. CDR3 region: CASSYAGAPNTEAFF. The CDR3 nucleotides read TGTGCCAGCAGCTACGCAGGGGCTCCGAACACTGAAGCTTTCTTT.

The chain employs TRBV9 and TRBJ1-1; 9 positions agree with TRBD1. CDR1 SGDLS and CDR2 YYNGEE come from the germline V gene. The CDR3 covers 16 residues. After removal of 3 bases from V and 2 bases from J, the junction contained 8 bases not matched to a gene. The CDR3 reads CASSGRQGVGNTEAFF. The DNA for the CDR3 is TGTGCCAGCAGCGGGAGACAGGGGGTGGGAAACACTGAAGCTTTCTTT.